The source of this T cell receptor beta chain is a study of blood T cell repertoires in COVID-19. Background on the study: The analysed material was cDNA or gDNA that came from T cells, B-cell-depleted T cells, or PBMCs.

Study processing details: From reference gene primer amplification, estimates of nucleated cell counts were derived. The protocol was immunoSEQ multiplex PCR, while the TCRdb copy is restricted to in-frame clones and leaves out a portion. V, J and clone size were drawn from that table, and D and trimming were deduced from the DNA. The sample yields 100,000 or so clones, approximately 89% seen once. This CDR3 spans 15 amino acids. CDR1 is KGHDR and CDR2 is SFDVKD in the germline V gene. V lost 4 bases and J 3 bases, leaving 15 bases between the germline ends. Sequencing was carried out using peripheral blood. The receptor was derived from a man aged 55-75 years with acute or convalescent COVID-19. This chain links TRBV24-1 with TRBJ2-7; possible D gene TRBD1, 6 bases. The CDR3 loop is CATSDPRAGDYEQYF. The DNA of the CDR3 is TGTGCCACCAGTGACCCTCGGGCAGGGGACTACGAGCAGTACTTC.